This TCR beta chain was documented in a study of blood T cell repertoires in COVID-19. Generated by immunoSEQ multiplex PCR, the TCRdb table keeps only in-frame clones and is missing some. The sample lists 95,000 to 150,000 clones; 80% to 90% were seen once. The germline V gene has CDR1 SGHAT and CDR2 FQNNGV. The V and J ends lost 1 base and 7 bases respectively, with 7 bases between them. CDR3 length equals 13 residues. Source material: peripheral blood. The chain combines TRBV11-2 with TRBJ2-2; no firm D call. This TCR derives from a woman between 50 and 59 years old with active or convalescent COVID-19. The CDR3 DNA follows: TGTGCCAGCAGCTTAGGCGGTGGCGGGGAGCTGTTTTTT. It encodes CASSLGGGGELFF.